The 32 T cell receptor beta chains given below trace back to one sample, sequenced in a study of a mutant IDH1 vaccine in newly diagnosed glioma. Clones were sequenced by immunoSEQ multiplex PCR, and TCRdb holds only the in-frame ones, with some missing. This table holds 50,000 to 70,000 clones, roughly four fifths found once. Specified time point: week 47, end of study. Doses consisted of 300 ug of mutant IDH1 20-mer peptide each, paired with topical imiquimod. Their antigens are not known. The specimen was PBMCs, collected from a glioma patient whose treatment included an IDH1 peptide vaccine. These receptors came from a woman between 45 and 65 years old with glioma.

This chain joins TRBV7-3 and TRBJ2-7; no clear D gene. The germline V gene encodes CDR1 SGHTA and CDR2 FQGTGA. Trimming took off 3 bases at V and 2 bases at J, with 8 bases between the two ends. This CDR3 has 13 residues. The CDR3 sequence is CASSFGRAYEQYF. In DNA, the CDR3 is TGTGCCAGCAGCTTTGGCAGAGCCTACGAGCAGTACTTC.

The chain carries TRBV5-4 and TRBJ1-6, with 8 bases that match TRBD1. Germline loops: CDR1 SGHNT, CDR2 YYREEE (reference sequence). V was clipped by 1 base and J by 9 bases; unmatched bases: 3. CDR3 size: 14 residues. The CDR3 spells CASSLLDRASPLHF. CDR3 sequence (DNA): TGTGCCAGCAGCTTGTTGGACAGGGCTTCACCCCTCCACTTT. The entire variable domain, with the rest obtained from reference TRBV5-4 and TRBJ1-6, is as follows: ETGVTQSPTHLIKTRGQQVTLRCSSQSGHNTVSWYQQALGQGPQFIFQYYREEENGRGNFPPRFSGLQFPNYSSELNVNALELDDSALYLCASSLLDRASPLHFGNGTRLTVT.

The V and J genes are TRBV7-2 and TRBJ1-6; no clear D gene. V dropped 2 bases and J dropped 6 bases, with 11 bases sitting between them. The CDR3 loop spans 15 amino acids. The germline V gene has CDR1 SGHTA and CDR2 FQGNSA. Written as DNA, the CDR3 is TGTGCCAGCAGCTTATGGACTCCTAGTAATTCACCCCTCCACTTT. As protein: CASSLWTPSNSPLHF. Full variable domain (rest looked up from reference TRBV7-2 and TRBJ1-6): GAGVSQSPSNKVTEKGKDVELRCDPISGHTALYWYRQSLGQGLEFLIYFQGNSAPDKSGLPSDRFSAERTGGSVSTLTIQRTQQEDSAVYLCASSLWTPSNSPLHFGNGTRLTVT.

The CDR3 loop reads CASSLQGTSYEQYF. In nucleotides, the CDR3 is TGTGCCAGCAGCTTACAGGGGACCTCCTACGAGCAGTACTTC. The chain joins TRBV5-4 to TRBJ2-7, with 7 nucleotides matching TRBD1. This CDR3 region has 14 residues. Per germline, CDR1 SGHNT and CDR2 YYREEE (reference sequence). The V gene end was trimmed by 2 bases and the J gene end by 0 bases; junction bases not matched to a gene: 2.

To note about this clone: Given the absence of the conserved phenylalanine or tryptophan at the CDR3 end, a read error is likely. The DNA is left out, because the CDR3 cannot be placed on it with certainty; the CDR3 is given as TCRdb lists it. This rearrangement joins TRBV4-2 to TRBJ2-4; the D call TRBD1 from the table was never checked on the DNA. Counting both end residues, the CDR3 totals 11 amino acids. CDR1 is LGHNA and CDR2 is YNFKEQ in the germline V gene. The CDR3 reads CASSSKDSFFT.

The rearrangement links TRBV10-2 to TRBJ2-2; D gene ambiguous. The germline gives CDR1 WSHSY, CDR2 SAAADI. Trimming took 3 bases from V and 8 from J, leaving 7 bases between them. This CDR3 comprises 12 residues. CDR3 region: CASSETLGELFF. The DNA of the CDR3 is TGCGCCAGCAGTGAAACCCTAGGGGAGCTGTTTTTT.

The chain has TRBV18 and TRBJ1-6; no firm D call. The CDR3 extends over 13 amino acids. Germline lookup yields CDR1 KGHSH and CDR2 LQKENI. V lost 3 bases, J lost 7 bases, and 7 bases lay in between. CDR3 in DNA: TGTGCCAGCTCACCGACTCCCAATTCACCCCTCCACTTT. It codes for CASSPTPNSPLHF.

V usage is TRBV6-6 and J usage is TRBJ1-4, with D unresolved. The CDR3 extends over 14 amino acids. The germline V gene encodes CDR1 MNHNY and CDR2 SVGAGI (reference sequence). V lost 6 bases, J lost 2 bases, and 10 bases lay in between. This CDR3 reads CASRTGPTNEKLFF. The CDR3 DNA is TGTGCCAGCAGGACTGGGCCGACTAATGAAAAACTGTTTTTT.

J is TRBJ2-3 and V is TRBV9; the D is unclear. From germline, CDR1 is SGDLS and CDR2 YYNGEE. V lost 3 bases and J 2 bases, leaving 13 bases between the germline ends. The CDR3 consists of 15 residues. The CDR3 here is CASSAAPSLTDTQYF. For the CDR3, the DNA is TGTGCCAGCAGCGCAGCTCCGTCACTCACAGATACGCAGTATTTT.

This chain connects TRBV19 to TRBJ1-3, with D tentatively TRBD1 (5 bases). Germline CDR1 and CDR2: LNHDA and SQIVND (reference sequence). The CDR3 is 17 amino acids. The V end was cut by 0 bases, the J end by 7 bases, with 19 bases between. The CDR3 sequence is CASSIDAGGTPRNTIYF. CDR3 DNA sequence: TGTGCCAGTAGTATAGATGCCGGCGGGACTCCCCGGAACACCATATATTTT.

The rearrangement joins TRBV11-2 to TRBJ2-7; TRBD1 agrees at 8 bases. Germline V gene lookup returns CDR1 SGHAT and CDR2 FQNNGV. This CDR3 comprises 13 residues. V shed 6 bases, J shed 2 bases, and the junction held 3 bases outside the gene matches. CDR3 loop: CASRTTGAYEQYF. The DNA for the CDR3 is TGTGCCAGCAGGACGACAGGGGCCTACGAGCAGTACTTC. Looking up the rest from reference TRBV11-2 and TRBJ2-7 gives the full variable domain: EAGVAQSPRYKIIEKRQSVAFWCNPISGHATLYWYQQILGQGPKLLIQFQNNGVVDDSQLPKDRFSAERLKGVDSTLKIQPAKLEDSAVYLCASRTTGAYEQYFGPGTRLTVT.

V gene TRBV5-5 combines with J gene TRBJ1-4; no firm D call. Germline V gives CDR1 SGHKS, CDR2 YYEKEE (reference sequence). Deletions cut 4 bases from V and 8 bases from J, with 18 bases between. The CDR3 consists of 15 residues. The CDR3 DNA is TGTGCCAGCAGCGGGGTAGTCCGAGGCAGGGAAAAACTGTTTTTT. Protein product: CASSGVVRGREKLFF.

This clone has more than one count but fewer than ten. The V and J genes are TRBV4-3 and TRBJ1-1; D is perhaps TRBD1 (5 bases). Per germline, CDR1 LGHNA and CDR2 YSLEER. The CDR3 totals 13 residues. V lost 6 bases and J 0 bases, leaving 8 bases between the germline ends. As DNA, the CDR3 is TGCGCCAGCAGGTCGGGGCTGAACACTGAAGCTTTCTTT. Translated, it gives CASRSGLNTEAFF.

Here the CDR3 DNA reads TGTGCCAGCACCGTGGGTCATGTGGCGATGAACACTGAAGCTTTCTTT. Its protein is CASTVGHVAMNTEAFF. J is TRBJ1-1 and V is TRBV2; D call uncertain. V lost 7 bases and J 0 bases, leaving 18 bases between the germline ends. The CDR3 totals 16 residues. Per the germline V gene, CDR1 is SNHLY and CDR2 is FYNNEI.

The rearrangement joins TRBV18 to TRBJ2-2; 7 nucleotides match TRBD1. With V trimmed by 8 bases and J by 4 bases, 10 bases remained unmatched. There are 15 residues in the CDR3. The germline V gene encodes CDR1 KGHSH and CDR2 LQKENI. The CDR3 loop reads CASHPGQRATGELFF. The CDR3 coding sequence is TGTGCCAGCCATCCGGGACAGAGGGCCACCGGGGAGCTGTTTTTT.

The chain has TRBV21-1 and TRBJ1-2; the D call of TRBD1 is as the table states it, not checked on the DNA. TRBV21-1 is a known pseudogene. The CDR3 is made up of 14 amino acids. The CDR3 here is CASSNNRGRVGYTF. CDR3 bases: TGTGCCAGCAGCAATAACAGGGGGCGTGTAGGCTACACCTTC.

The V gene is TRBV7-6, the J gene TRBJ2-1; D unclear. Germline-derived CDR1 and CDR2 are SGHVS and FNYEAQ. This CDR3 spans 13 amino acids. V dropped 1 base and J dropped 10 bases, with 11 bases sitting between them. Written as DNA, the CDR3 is TGTGCCAGCAGCTTAGAATTCGTTAGCGAGCAGTTCTTC. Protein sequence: CASSLEFVSEQFF. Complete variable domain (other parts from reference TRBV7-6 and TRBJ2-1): GAGVSQSPRYKVTKRGQDVALRCDPISGHVSLYWYRQALGQGPEFLTYFNYEAQQDKSGLPNDRFSAERPEGSISTLTIQRTEQRDSAMYRCASSLEFVSEQFFGPGTRLTVL.

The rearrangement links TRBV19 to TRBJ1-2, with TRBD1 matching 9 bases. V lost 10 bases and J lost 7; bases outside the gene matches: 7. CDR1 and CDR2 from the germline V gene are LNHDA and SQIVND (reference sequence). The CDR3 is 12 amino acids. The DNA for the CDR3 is TGTGCCACACGAACAGGGGGCGGTGGCTACACCTTC. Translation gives CATRTGGGGYTF. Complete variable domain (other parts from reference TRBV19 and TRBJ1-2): DGGITQSPKYLFRKEGQNVTLSCEQNLNHDAMYWYRQDPGQGLRLIYYSQIVNDFQKGDIAEGYSVSREKKESFPLTVTSAQKNPTAFYLCATRTGGGGYTFGSGTRLTVV.

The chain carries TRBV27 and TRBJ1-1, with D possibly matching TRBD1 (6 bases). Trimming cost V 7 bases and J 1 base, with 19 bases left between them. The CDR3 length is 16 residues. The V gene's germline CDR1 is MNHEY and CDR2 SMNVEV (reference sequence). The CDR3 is CASTFFSGQSNTEAFF. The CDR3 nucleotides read TGTGCCAGCACCTTTTTTTCCGGACAGTCGAACACTGAAGCTTTCTTT.

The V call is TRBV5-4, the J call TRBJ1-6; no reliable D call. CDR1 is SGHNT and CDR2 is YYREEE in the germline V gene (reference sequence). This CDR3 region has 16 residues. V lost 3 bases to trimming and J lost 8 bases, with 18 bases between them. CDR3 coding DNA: TGTGCCAGCAGCTCCCCACGACCCGGAAAGGATTCACCCCTCCACTTT. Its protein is CASSSPRPGKDSPLHF.

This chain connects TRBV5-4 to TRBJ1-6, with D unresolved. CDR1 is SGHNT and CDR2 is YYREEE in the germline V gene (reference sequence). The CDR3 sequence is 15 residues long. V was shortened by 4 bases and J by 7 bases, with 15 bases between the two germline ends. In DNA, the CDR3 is TGTGCCAGCAGCGACGGAAGGTTGGTCAATTCACCCCTCCACTTT. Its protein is CASSDGRLVNSPLHF.

The DNA of the CDR3 is TGCGCCAGCAGCTTGGGGGACAGGGAGTACTATGGCTACACCTTC. It encodes CASSLGDREYYGYTF. The chain has TRBV5-1 and TRBJ1-2; 9 nucleotides line up with TRBD1. Germline V CDR1 and CDR2: SGHRS, YFSETQ. The CDR3 is made up of 15 amino acids. The V segment lost 0 bases and the J segment 3 bases; nucleotides outside the gene matches: 3.

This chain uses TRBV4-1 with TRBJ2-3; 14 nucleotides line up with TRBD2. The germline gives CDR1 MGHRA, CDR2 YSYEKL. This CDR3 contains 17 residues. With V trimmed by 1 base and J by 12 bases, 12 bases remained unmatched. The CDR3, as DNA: TGCGCCAGCAGCCAAGCCCTCCGGACTAGCGGGGGGCTAAATCAGTATTTT. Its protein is CASSQALRTSGGLNQYF.

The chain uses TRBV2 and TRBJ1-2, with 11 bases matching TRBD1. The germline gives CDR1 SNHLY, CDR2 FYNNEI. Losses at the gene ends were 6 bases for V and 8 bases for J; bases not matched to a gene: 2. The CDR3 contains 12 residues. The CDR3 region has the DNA TGTGCCAGCAGCCGGACAGGGGGCGGCTACACCTTC. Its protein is CASSRTGGGYTF.

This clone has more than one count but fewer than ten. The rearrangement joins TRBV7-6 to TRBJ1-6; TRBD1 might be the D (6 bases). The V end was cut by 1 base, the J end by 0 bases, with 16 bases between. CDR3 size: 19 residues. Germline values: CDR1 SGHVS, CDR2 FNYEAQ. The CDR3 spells CASSLGPRRGSSYNSPLHF. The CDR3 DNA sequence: TGTGCCAGCAGCTTAGGCCCCAGGAGGGGGAGCTCCTATAATTCACCCCTCCACTTT.

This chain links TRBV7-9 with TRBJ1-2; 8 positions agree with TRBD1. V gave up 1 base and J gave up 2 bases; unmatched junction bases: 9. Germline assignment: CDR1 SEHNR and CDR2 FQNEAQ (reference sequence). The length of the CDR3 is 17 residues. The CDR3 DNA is TGTGCCAGCAGCTTAGGGACAGGGAATAGGGGGAACTATGGCTACACCTTC. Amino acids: CASSLGTGNRGNYGYTF.

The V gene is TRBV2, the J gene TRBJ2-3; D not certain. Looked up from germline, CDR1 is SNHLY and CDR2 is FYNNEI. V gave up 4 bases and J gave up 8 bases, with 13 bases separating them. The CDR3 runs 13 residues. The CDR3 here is CASSVGMARTQYF. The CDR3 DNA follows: TGTGCCAGCAGTGTAGGGATGGCCCGTACGCAGTATTTT. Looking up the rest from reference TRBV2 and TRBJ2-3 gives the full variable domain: EPEVTQTPSHQVTQMGQEVILRCVPISNHLYFYWYRQILGQKVEFLVSFYNNEISEKSEIFDDQFSVERPDGSNFTLKIRSTKLEDSAMYFCASSVGMARTQYFGPGTRLTVL.

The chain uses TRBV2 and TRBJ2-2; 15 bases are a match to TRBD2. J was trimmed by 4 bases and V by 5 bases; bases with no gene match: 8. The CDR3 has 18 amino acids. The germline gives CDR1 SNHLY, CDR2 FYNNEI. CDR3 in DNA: TGTGCCAGCAGTCGGACTAGCGGGGGGGCTGGGGGCACCGGGGAGCTGTTTTTT. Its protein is CASSRTSGGAGGTGELFF.

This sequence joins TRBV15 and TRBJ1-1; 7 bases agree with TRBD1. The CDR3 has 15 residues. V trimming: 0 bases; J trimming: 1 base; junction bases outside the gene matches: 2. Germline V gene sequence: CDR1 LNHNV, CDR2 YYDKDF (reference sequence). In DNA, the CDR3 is TGTGCCACCAGCAGAGAGAAGGGGGCGAACACTGAAGCTTTCTTT. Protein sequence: CATSREKGANTEAFF.

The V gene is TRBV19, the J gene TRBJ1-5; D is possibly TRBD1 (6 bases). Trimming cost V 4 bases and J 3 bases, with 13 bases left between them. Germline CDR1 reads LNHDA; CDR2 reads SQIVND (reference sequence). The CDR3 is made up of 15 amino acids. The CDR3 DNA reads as TGTGCCAGTAGTACCGGACAGAATTCCAATCAGCCCCAGCATTTT. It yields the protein CASSTGQNSNQPQHF.

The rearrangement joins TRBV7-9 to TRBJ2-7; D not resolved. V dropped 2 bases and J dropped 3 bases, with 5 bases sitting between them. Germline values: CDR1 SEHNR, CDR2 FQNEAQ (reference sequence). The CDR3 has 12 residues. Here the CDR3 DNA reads TGTGCCAGCAGCTTAAGTGGCTACGAGCAGTACTTC. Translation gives CASSLSGYEQYF. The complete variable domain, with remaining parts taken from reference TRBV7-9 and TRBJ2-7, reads DTGVSQNPRHKITKRGQNVTFRCDPISEHNRLYWYRQTLGQGPEFLTYFQNEAQLEKSRLLSDRFSAERPKGSFSTLEIQRTEQGDSAMYLCASSLSGYEQYFGPGTRLTVT.

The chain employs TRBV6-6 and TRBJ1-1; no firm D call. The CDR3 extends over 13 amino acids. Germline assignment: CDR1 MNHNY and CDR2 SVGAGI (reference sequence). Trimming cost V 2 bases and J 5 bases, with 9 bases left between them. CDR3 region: CASSYGGKTEAFF. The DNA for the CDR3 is TGTGCCAGCAGTTACGGTGGGAAAACTGAAGCTTTCTTT.